This TCR beta chain is from a study of blood T cell repertoires in COVID-19. Study as a whole: Sites across the United States, Italy and Spain contributed samples from acute and convalescent COVID-19.

There are 17 residues in the CDR3. Trimming cost V 5 bases and J 8 bases; bases outside gene matches: 19. Germline CDR1 reads LNHDA; CDR2 reads SQIVND (reference sequence). Original data processing: Reference gene primer amplification in the assay estimated nucleated cell counts. Here immunoSEQ multiplex PCR was the method, and the copy in TCRdb shows in-frame clones only, minus some. Clone size and the V and J calls come from that table; the DNA yielded D and trimming. The sample carries some 110,000 clones, 65% to 75% recorded once. This chain joins TRBV19 and TRBJ1-2; 8 bases line up with TRBD1. The receptor comes from a human donor with acute or convalescent COVID-19. The donor label of this sample is uncertain. The sequenced sample consisted of peripheral blood. Here the CDR3 DNA reads TGTGCCAGTAGTCCACTCCCCGGGGCAGACAGGGGACGCGGCTACACCTTC. Protein: CASSPLPGADRGRGYTF.